A single sample is the source of the 25 T cell receptor beta chains below, sequenced in a study of vaccination effects on CD4 cells after COVID-19. The antigens of these receptors remain unknown. Clones were read by immunoSEQ multiplex PCR, and TCRdb kept only the in-frame ones, dropping some. The profile covers fewer than 80,000 clones, with around 74% appearing a single time and roughly 1.4% taken by the ten largest. Antigen-specific CD4+ T cells were expanded with viral peptide pools in the ViraFEST assay before sequencing. Following an approximately eleven-day culture, CD4+ T cells were purified. Participants were vaccinated with two doses of either the BNT162b2 or mRNA-1273 vaccine. Sequenced material: CD4+ T cells from PBMCs cultured with HCoV-229E spike peptides, taken after COVID-19 vaccination. The origin of the receptors is a human donor who received a COVID-19 vaccine.

The chain uses TRBV3-1 (or the pseudogene TRBV3-2) and TRBJ1-2; D gene ambiguous. The CDR3 loop spans 16 amino acids. Per germline, CDR1 LGHDT and CDR2 YNNKEL (reference sequence). Trimming left V 0 bases short and J 8 bases short, with 19 bases between. CDR3 amino acids: CASSQEDRVQRSGYTF. For the CDR3, the DNA is TGTGCCAGCAGCCAAGAAGATAGGGTCCAAAGAAGCGGCTACACCTTC.

V is TRBV19 and J is TRBJ2-7; D ambiguous. CDR1 and CDR2 (germline): LNHDA, SQIVND (reference sequence). The CDR3 contains 13 residues. V was cut by 1 base and J by 4 bases, with 8 bases left in between. The CDR3 DNA follows: TGTGCCAGTAGTATAGCAGCTGGATACGAGCAGTACGTC. Amino acids: CASSIAAGYEQYV.

Only one count was recorded for this clone. J is TRBJ2-5 and V is TRBV20-1, with D unclear. The CDR3 totals 15 residues. The germline V gene has CDR1 DFQATT and CDR2 SNEGSKA (reference sequence). V was shortened by 3 bases and J by 3 bases, with 17 bases between the two germline ends. Written as DNA, the CDR3 is TGCAGTGCTAGTGGAAGGCGGTTTTCCGAAGAGACCCAGTACTTC. Protein: CSASGRRFSEETQYF.

The V call is TRBV28, the J call TRBJ1-5, with D unclear. CDR1 is MDHEN and CDR2 is SYDVKM in the germline V gene. This CDR3 region has 14 residues. V was clipped by 8 bases and J by 2 bases, with 13 bases between them. CDR3 region: CASFGRSGNQPQHF. The DNA for the CDR3 is TGTGCCAGCTTCGGGCGTTCGGGCAATCAGCCCCAGCATTTT.

The chain joins TRBV7-9 to TRBJ2-5; perhaps TRBD1 as D (6 bases). V lost 4 bases, J lost 2 bases, and 8 bases lay in between. The CDR3 covers 13 residues. Germline V lookup: CDR1 SEHNR, CDR2 FQNEAQ (reference sequence). This CDR3 is CASSWTDQETQYF. In nucleotides, the CDR3 is TGTGCCAGCAGCTGGACAGATCAAGAGACCCAGTACTTC.

This chain uses TRBV2 with TRBJ2-5; 9 bases map to TRBD1. In germline, CDR1 is SNHLY, CDR2 FYNNEI. The CDR3 length is 13 residues. J was trimmed by 5 bases and V by 11 bases; bases with no gene match: 9. The CDR3 loop is CAGGQGTEETQYF. For the CDR3, the DNA is TGTGCCGGCGGACAGGGGACCGAGGAGACCCAGTACTTC. Full variable domain (outside the CDR3, taken from reference TRBV2 and TRBJ2-5): EPEVTQTPSHQVTQMGQEVILRCVPISNHLYFYWYRQILGQKVEFLVSFYNNEISEKSEIFDDQFSVERPDGSNFTLKIRSTKLEDSAMYFCAGGQGTEETQYFGPGTRLLVL.

The V call is TRBV29-1, the J call TRBJ1-3; D is possibly TRBD1 (6 bases). CDR1 is SQVTM, CDR2 ANQGSEA, per germline. The CDR3 is made up of 15 amino acids. The germline V and J ends were trimmed by 7 bases and 2 bases, with 18 bases remaining between them. The CDR3 sequence: CSAGDRPAAGNTIYF. In DNA form, the CDR3 reads TGCAGCGCCGGAGACAGGCCGGCTGCTGGAAACACCATATATTTT. Full variable domain (rest looked up from reference TRBV29-1 and TRBJ1-3): SAVISQKPSRDICQRGTSLTIQCQVDSQVTMMFWYRQQPGQSLTLIATANQGSEATYESGFVIDKFPISRPNLTFSTLTVSNMSPEDSSIYLCSAGDRPAAGNTIYFGEGSWLTVV.

This clone turned up a few times. The J gene is TRBJ2-1, the V gene TRBV5-1, with 7 bases matching TRBD1. The length of the CDR3 is 14 residues. CDR1 SGHRS and CDR2 YFSETQ come from the germline V gene. V gave up 0 bases and J gave up 3 bases; unmatched junction bases: 0. In nucleotides, the CDR3 is TGCGCCAGCAGCTTGGGGGACAGCTACAATGAGCAGTTCTTC. Protein product: CASSLGDSYNEQFF.

J is TRBJ2-6 and V is TRBV9, with a possible D match to TRBD1 (6 bases). The CDR3 runs 18 residues. V dropped 0 bases and J dropped 1 base, with 14 bases sitting between them. Germline CDR1 reads SGDLS; CDR2 reads YYNGEE. The CDR3 region is CASSVVAGALSGANVLTF. The CDR3, as DNA: TGTGCCAGCAGCGTAGTGGCAGGGGCCTTGTCTGGGGCCAACGTCCTGACTTTC.

The rearrangement joins TRBV30 to TRBJ1-1; D not certain. Per germline, CDR1 GTSNPN and CDR2 SVGIG (reference sequence). The V end was cut by 3 bases, the J end by 10 bases, with 12 bases between. The CDR3 sequence is 11 residues long. The CDR3 sequence: CAWRLRRAAFF. CDR3 sequence (DNA): TGTGCCTGGAGGCTAAGGAGGGCAGCTTTCTTT.

The chain couples TRBV7-3 to TRBJ2-2; 8 nucleotides align to TRBD1. The CDR3 extends over 15 amino acids. V was pared by 8 bases and J by 6 bases, with 11 bases of the junction left unmatched. Germline CDR1 and CDR2: SGHTA and FQGTGA. The CDR3: CASGRQGPGAGELFF. In nucleotides, the CDR3 is TGTGCCAGCGGCCGACAGGGGCCGGGGGCCGGGGAGCTGTTTTTT.

For this clone: Sequence at one end of the junction differs from germline and may be a read error. The genes are TRBV18 and TRBJ2-1, with 8 bases lining up with TRBD2. Germline-derived CDR1 and CDR2 are KGHSH and LQKENI. The CDR3 runs to 15 residues. This CDR3 reads CASSSPGLVGDEQFF. CDR3 nucleotides: TGTGCCAGCTCATCACCGGGACTAGTCGGTGATGAGCAGTTCTTC.

This clone has only a few counts. The chain links TRBV21-1 to TRBJ1-2. TRBV21-1 is assigned pseudogene status. The CDR3 has 14 amino acids. The CDR3 loop reads CASSKVGGNYGYTF. The CDR3 coding sequence is TGTGCCAGCAGCAAAGTGGGTGGTAACTATGGCTACACCTTC.

The J gene is TRBJ2-2, the V gene TRBV2; a weak D match, TRBD2 (5 bases). From germline, CDR1 is SNHLY and CDR2 FYNNEI. The V gene lost 5 bases and the J gene lost 7 bases, with 14 bases spanning the gap. The CDR3 runs to 14 residues. The CDR3 reads CASSTRHDGGELFF. The CDR3 nucleotides read TGTGCCAGCAGTACTAGACACGACGGCGGGGAGCTGTTTTTT.

V is TRBV7-3 and J is TRBJ2-1, with a weak D call TRBD1 (7 bases). CDR3 size: 15 residues. V gave up 4 bases and J gave up 9 bases, with 19 bases separating them. Germline CDR1 reads SGHTA; CDR2 reads FQGTGA. Written as DNA, the CDR3 is TGTGCCAGCAGCTCTCGACAGGGAGGTAGGGGTGAGCAGTTCTTC. Protein sequence: CASSSRQGGRGEQFF. Variable domain in full (rest from reference TRBV7-3 and TRBJ2-1): GAGVSQTPSNKVTEKGKYVELRCDPISGHTALYWYRQSLGQGPEFLIYFQGTGAADDSGLPNDRFFAVRPEGSVSTLKIQRTERGDSAVYLCASSSRQGGRGEQFFGPGTRLTVL.

The genes are TRBV18 and TRBJ2-1; 7 bases match TRBD2. Germline CDR1 reads KGHSH; CDR2 reads LQKENI. Trimming removed 3 bases from V and 1 base from J; junction bases left unmatched: 0. The CDR3 loop spans 14 amino acids. The CDR3 DNA reads as TGTGCCAGCTCACCGGGGGGGTCCTACAATGAGCAGTTCTTC. Translating it yields CASSPGGSYNEQFF.

The rearrangement uses TRBV14 and TRBJ1-4; 9 bases match TRBD1. Per the germline V gene, CDR1 is SGHDN and CDR2 is FVKESK. The junction had 11 bases not matched to a gene; V was cut back by 4 bases and J by 8 bases. This CDR3 is built from 16 residues. The CDR3 DNA reads TGTGCCAGCAGCCGGTCTGAAACAGGGGGCGAAGAAAAACTGTTTTTT. It specifies CASSRSETGGEEKLFF. The whole variable domain, filled in from reference TRBV14 and TRBJ1-4, reads EAGVTQFPSHSVIEKGQTVTLRCDPISGHDNLYWYRRVMGKEIKFLLHFVKESKQDESGMPNNRFLAERTGGTYSTLKVQPAELEDSGVYFCASSRSETGGEEKLFFGSGTQLSVL.

The rearrangement joins TRBV15 to TRBJ2-7, with D hard to call. The CDR3 is 13 residues long. V lost 0 bases to trimming and J lost 7 bases, with 10 bases between them. Germline V gene data show CDR1 as LNHNV and CDR2 as YYDKDF (reference sequence). The CDR3 DNA is TGTGCCACCAGCAGAGAGCTCCACGGAGAGCAGTACGTC. The encoded protein is CATSRELHGEQYV.

The V call is TRBV20-1, the J call TRBJ2-6, with D perhaps given as TRBD1 or TRBD2 (5 bases each). Germline V gene lookup returns CDR1 DFQATT and CDR2 SNEGSKA (reference sequence). The CDR3 is made up of 16 amino acids. Trimming stripped 3 bases from V and 0 bases from J, with 12 bases between. The CDR3 DNA follows: TGCAGTGCTAGTTACAAGGGGAGCTCTGGGGCCAACGTCCTGACTTTC. Its protein product is CSASYKGSSGANVLTF.

The gene calls are TRBV6-2 or TRBV6-3 and TRBJ1-1, with D possibly TRBD1 on 5 matching bases. CDR3 length: 12 residues. Germline V gene data show CDR1 as MNHEY and CDR2 as SVGEGT. The ends were cut back, 5 bases at V and 3 bases at J, with 7 bases in the middle. Here the CDR3 reads CASSRDDTEAFF. The CDR3 coding sequence is TGTGCCAGCAGTCGGGACGACACTGAAGCTTTCTTT.

The sample holds a few counts of this clone. The chain joins TRBV7-3 to TRBJ1-2; 8 bases are a match to TRBD1. The CDR3 sequence is 13 residues long. CDR1 SGHTA and CDR2 FQGTGA come from the germline V gene. With V trimmed by 3 bases and J by 8 bases, 5 bases remained unmatched. The CDR3 sequence: CASSFDRGEGYTF. Written as DNA, the CDR3 is TGTGCCAGCAGCTTCGACAGGGGTGAAGGCTACACCTTC.

The V gene is TRBV9, the J gene TRBJ1-6; 9 nucleotides match TRBD1. The germline gives CDR1 SGDLS, CDR2 YYNGEE. The CDR3 contains 15 residues. V was pared by 3 bases and J by 9 bases, with 7 bases of the junction left unmatched. The CDR3 bases are TGTGCCAGCAGCGCGGGACAGGGATGGGGTTCACCCCTCCACTTT. This codes for CASSAGQGWGSPLHF.

The chain is built from TRBV11-2 and TRBJ2-7, with D perhaps TRBD1 (6 bases). The CDR3 covers 15 residues. V dropped 1 base and J dropped 2 bases, with 12 bases sitting between them. Germline V gene lookup returns CDR1 SGHAT and CDR2 FQNNGV. In DNA, the CDR3 is TGTGCCAGCAGCTTAGCCCAGGACAGAGCCTACGAGCAGTACGTC. Amino acid sequence: CASSLAQDRAYEQYV.

The CDR3 coding sequence is TGTGCCAGCAGCTTAAGCACGCATGGAGGCTCTGGGGCCAACGTCCTGACTTTC. Translating gives CASSLSTHGGSGANVLTF. The V and J genes are TRBV7-6 and TRBJ2-6; a possible D gene is TRBD2 (5 bases). This CDR3 has 18 residues. The germline V gene has CDR1 SGHVS and CDR2 FNYEAQ. The V gene lost 2 bases and the J gene lost 0 bases, with 14 bases spanning the gap.

This chain connects TRBV29-1 to TRBJ1-1; 7 bases match TRBD1. The CDR3 spans 13 residues. Germline assignment: CDR1 SQVTM and CDR2 ANQGSEA. V gave up 7 bases and J gave up 5 bases; unmatched junction bases: 10. The CDR3 nucleotides are TGCAGCGCTCACAGACAGGGAAGGACTGAAGCTTTCTTT. Its protein is CSAHRQGRTEAFF.